The sequence of this T cell receptor beta chain was determined in a study of blood T cell repertoires in COVID-19. Across the study: Acute and convalescent COVID-19 specimens originated in the United States, Italy and Spain. The analysed material was cDNA or gDNA that came from T cells, B-cell-depleted T cells, or PBMCs.

With 6 bases removed from V and 1 base from J, the gap between germline ends came to 11 bases. The CDR3 runs 13 residues. Germline V gene data show CDR1 as SGHRS and CDR2 as YFSETQ. The table came from immunoSEQ multiplex PCR; TCRdb's copy has only in-frame clones and leaves some out. Of under 300,000 clones in the sample, approximately 85% were seen once. Sequenced sample: peripheral blood. The receptor was derived from a woman in her 70s with acute or convalescent COVID-19. The chain uses TRBV5-1 and TRBJ2-7, with a possible D match to TRBD1 (5 bases). The CDR3 nucleotides read TGCGCCAGCACCCCCCAGGGATCCTACGAGCAGTACTTC. Residues: CASTPQGSYEQYF.